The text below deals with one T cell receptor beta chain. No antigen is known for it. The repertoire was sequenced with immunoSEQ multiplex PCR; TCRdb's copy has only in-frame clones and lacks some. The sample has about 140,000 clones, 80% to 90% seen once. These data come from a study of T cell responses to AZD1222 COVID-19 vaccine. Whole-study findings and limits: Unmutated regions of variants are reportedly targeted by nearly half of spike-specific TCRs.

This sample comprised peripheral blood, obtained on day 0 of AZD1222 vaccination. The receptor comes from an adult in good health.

The CDR3 DNA reads TGTGCCAGCAGCCTTGACCACTCCGAGCAGTACTTC. Its protein is CASSLDHSEQYF. The V gene is TRBV4-2, the J gene TRBJ2-7; D unclear. The CDR3 runs to 12 residues. The germline CDR1 and CDR2 sequences are LGHNA and YNFKEQ. V was pared by 4 bases and J by 6 bases, with 10 bases between.